One sample yielded the 28 T cell receptor beta chains listed below, sequenced in a study of cytomegalovirus exposure and HLA in healthy donors. 13 Jbeta primers and 60 Vbeta primers were used for the PCR. The table came from immunoSEQ multiplex PCR; TCRdb's copy has only in-frame clones and leaves some out. This table has some 110,000 clones, 74% appearing once. The sequenced material came from PBMCs. These receptors were obtained from a woman aged 45 to 65 in good health and CMV-seropositive.

The chain links TRBV19 to TRBJ2-2; 7 positions match TRBD1. The CDR3 totals 16 residues. Germline V lookup: CDR1 LNHDA, CDR2 SQIVND (reference sequence). The ends lost 7 bases at V and 0 bases at J; junction bases unmatched: 8. The CDR3 protein is CASTDRGGPNTGELFF. CDR3 bases: TGTGCCAGTACCGATCGAGGGGGCCCGAACACCGGGGAGCTGTTTTTT.

V is TRBV5-1 and J is TRBJ2-2, with D maybe TRBD2 (5 bases). In germline, CDR1 is SGHRS, CDR2 YFSETQ. Trimming stripped 7 bases from V and 7 bases from J, with 17 bases between. CDR3 size: 14 residues. As DNA, the CDR3 is TGCGCCAGCCTCCCCGGCGAGGGCTTCGGGGAGCTGTTTTTT. Its translation is CASLPGEGFGELFF. Using reference TRBV5-1 and TRBJ2-2 for the parts outside the CDR3, the full variable domain is KAGVTQTPRYLIKTRGQQVTLSCSPISGHRSVSWYQQTPGQGLQFLFEYFSETQRNKGNFPGRFSGRQFSNSRSEMNVSTLELGDSALYLCASLPGEGFGELFFGEGSRLTVL.

This clone was detected only once. J is TRBJ2-1 and V is TRBV11-1, with TRBD2 matching 9 bases. The CDR3 length is 13 residues. Germline trimming cut 1 base from V and 10 bases from J; bases unmatched to any gene: 2. Germline CDR1 SGHAT, CDR2 FQDESV (reference sequence). CDR3 nucleotides: TGTGCCAGCAGCTTAGGGCTAGCGGGGGAGCAGTTCTTC. This codes for CASSLGLAGEQFF.

CDR3 in DNA: TGTGCCTGGGGTACGGGAGGGCCCGTGAATGAGCAGTTCTTC. Its translation is CAWGTGGPVNEQFF. This chain connects TRBV30 to TRBJ2-1; 8 bases agree with TRBD2. The V segment lost 5 bases and the J segment 7 bases; nucleotides outside the gene matches: 10. Germline CDR1 and CDR2: GTSNPN and SVGIG (reference sequence). The CDR3 spans 14 residues.

The gene calls are TRBV5-8 and TRBJ2-7; TRBD1 agrees at 10 bases. The V gene's germline CDR1 is SGHTS and CDR2 YDEGEE. The CDR3 spans 15 residues. Unmatched junction bases numbered 7, after V lost 4 bases and J lost 3 bases. The CDR3 DNA reads TGTGCCAGCAGCCCATACCGGGACAGGGGCTACGAGCAGTACTTC. Amino acid sequence: CASSPYRDRGYEQYF.

The chain has TRBV7-9 and TRBJ1-1; D not resolved. This CDR3 contains 14 residues. Trimming left V 0 bases short and J 5 bases short, with 10 bases between. CDR1 and CDR2 (germline): SEHNR, FQNEAQ (reference sequence). The CDR3 DNA reads TGTGCCAGCAGCTTAGCCACAGCTTCTACTGAAGCTTTCTTT. Protein: CASSLATASTEAFF. Full variable domain (outside the CDR3, taken from reference TRBV7-9 and TRBJ1-1): DTGVSQNPRHKITKRGQNVTFRCDPISEHNRLYWYRQTLGQGPEFLTYFQNEAQLEKSRLLSDRFSAERPKGSFSTLEIQRTEQGDSAMYLCASSLATASTEAFFGQGTRLTVV.

CDR3 loop: CASSLAQGLKQETQYF. The DNA of the CDR3 is TGCGCCAGCAGCTTGGCCCAGGGACTAAAACAAGAGACCCAGTACTTC. J is TRBJ2-5 and V is TRBV5-1, with 7 bases aligning to TRBD2. Germline CDR1 SGHRS, CDR2 YFSETQ. V was pared by 0 bases and J by 2 bases, with 7 bases of the junction left unmatched. The CDR3 spans 16 residues.

This rearrangement joins TRBV28 to TRBJ2-3, with TRBD2 identical over 8 bases. V was clipped by 5 bases and J by 1 base; unmatched bases: 11. CDR3 length equals 17 residues. Germline V gene sequence: CDR1 MDHEN, CDR2 SYDVKM. CDR3 residues: CASSPLLGTSRTDTQYF. In DNA, the CDR3 is TGTGCCAGCAGTCCTCTCTTAGGGACTAGTCGCACAGATACGCAGTATTTT. Supplemented by reference TRBV28 and TRBJ2-3, the full variable domain reads DVKVTQSSRYLVKRTGEKVFLECVQDMDHENMFWYRQDPGLGLRLIYFSYDVKMKEKGDIPEGYSVSREKKERFSLILESASTNQTSMYLCASSPLLGTSRTDTQYFGPGTRLTVL.

This clone showed up just a few times. This chain links TRBV6-1 with TRBJ1-2; D not resolved. Germline V CDR1 and CDR2: MNHNS, SASEGT. The length of the CDR3 is 15 residues. V lost 1 base and J lost 4, with 13 bases in between. In DNA form, the CDR3 reads TGTGCCAGCAGTGAAGGCGTCGCGGGGTCCTATGGCTACACCTTC. This sequence encodes CASSEGVAGSYGYTF.

The V call is TRBV6-5, the J call TRBJ2-1; 11 bases agree with TRBD2. CDR3 size: 13 residues. Unmatched junction bases numbered 1, after V lost 8 bases and J lost 4 bases. The germline CDR1 and CDR2 sequences are MNHEY and SVGAGI. This chain's CDR3 is CASASGGYNEQFF. As DNA, the CDR3 is TGTGCCAGCGCTAGCGGGGGGTACAATGAGCAGTTCTTC.

The gene calls are TRBV20-1 and TRBJ1-1; TRBD1 might be the D (5 bases). The CDR3 totals 11 residues. Trimming took 5 bases from V and 6 from J, leaving 10 bases between them. Germline-derived CDR1 and CDR2 are DFQATT and SNEGSKA (reference sequence). CDR3 nucleotide sequence: TGCAGTGCTCCAGGGTACGCTGAAGCTTTCTTT. Its protein is CSAPGYAEAFF.

This clone was observed a handful of times. This chain connects TRBV20-1 to TRBJ2-5, with D possibly matching TRBD1 (5 bases). This CDR3 has 10 residues. V was cut by 4 bases and J by 5 bases, with 5 bases left in between. Germline V gene data show CDR1 as DFQATT and CDR2 as SNEGSKA (reference sequence). The CDR3 loop reads CSATGETQYF. As DNA, the CDR3 is TGCAGTGCTACAGGGGAGACCCAGTACTTC.

This sequence joins TRBV7-2 and TRBJ2-7; 7 bases map to TRBD1. The CDR3 is made up of 17 amino acids. CDR1 and CDR2 from the germline V gene are SGHTA and FQGNSA. J was trimmed by 0 bases and V by 5 bases; bases with no gene match: 13. This chain's CDR3 is CASSVTGTAKSSYEQYF. DNA for the CDR3: TGTGCCAGCAGCGTAACCGGGACAGCGAAGAGCTCCTACGAGCAGTACTTC.

About this clone: Here the CDR3 omits its conserved ending phenylalanine or tryptophan, so a read error is the likely source. The chain couples TRBV10-3 to TRBJ1-2, with 8 bases fitting TRBD1. This CDR3 comprises 14 residues. The V and J ends lost 6 bases and 5 bases, in that order; junction bases with no gene match: 8. Germline CDR1 reads ENHRY; CDR2 reads SYGVKD. CDR3 region: CAIRLDRADYGYTL. The DNA for the CDR3 is TGTGCCATCAGACTGGACAGGGCCGATTATGGCTACACCCTC.

V gene TRBV7-2 combines with J gene TRBJ1-2; possibly TRBD1 for D (5 bases). Between the trimmed V and J ends, which lost 4 bases and 7 bases, there was a span of 10 bases. Germline CDR1 SGHTA, CDR2 FQGNSA. The CDR3 length is 12 residues. The CDR3 loop reads CASSSGRFGYTF. The CDR3 DNA follows: TGTGCCAGCAGCTCAGGGCGGTTTGGCTACACCTTC.

This clone was seen only once. The V call is TRBV20-1, the J call TRBJ2-4; D gene ambiguous. The CDR3 spans 11 residues. CDR1 and CDR2 from the germline V gene are DFQATT and SNEGSKA (reference sequence). The V end was cut by 6 bases, the J end by 5 bases, with 8 bases between. For the CDR3, the DNA is TGCAGTGCCTATGAACAAAACATTCAGTACTTC. Residues: CSAYEQNIQYF.

J is TRBJ2-7 and V is TRBV2, with 10 bases that match TRBD1. The CDR3 spans 15 residues. Trimming at V came to 5 bases and at J to 2 bases, leaving 6 bases not matched to a gene. Germline CDR1 and CDR2: SNHLY and FYNNEI. The CDR3 DNA reads as TGTGCCAGCAGTCCTGACAGGGGGCAGACCTACGAGCAGTACTTC. This sequence encodes CASSPDRGQTYEQYF.

V and J are TRBV9 and TRBJ2-1; the match to TRBD2 covers 7 bases. With 0 bases clipped from V and 0 bases from J, the junction kept 0 bases outside the gene matches. Germline V CDR1 and CDR2: SGDLS, YYNGEE. CDR3 length: 15 residues. CDR3 protein: CASSVAGGSYNEQFF. The DNA of the CDR3 is TGTGCCAGCAGCGTAGCGGGAGGCTCCTACAATGAGCAGTTCTTC.

The genes are TRBV7-8 and TRBJ2-5; 11 nucleotides align to TRBD1. CDR1 is SGHVS and CDR2 is FQNEAQ in the germline V gene. This CDR3 has 17 residues. J gave up 1 base and V 5 bases, and 9 bases lay outside the gene matches. CDR3 amino acids: CASSPRPGTGGQETQYF. The CDR3 DNA follows: TGTGCCAGCAGCCCGAGGCCCGGGACAGGGGGCCAAGAGACCCAGTACTTC.

The chain recombines TRBV7-8 with TRBJ2-5; TRBD1 matches 9 bases. Gene TRBJ2-7 matches the end of the DNA better, so the J call may be wrong. The CDR3 is made up of 16 amino acids. Germline V gene lookup returns CDR1 SGHVS and CDR2 FQNEAQ. CDR3 coding DNA: TGTGCCAGCAGCCGACAGGGACAGGGAAGCTCCTACGAGCAGTACTTC. As protein: CASSRQGQGSSYEQYF.

The chain employs TRBV6-5 and TRBJ1-2; TRBD1 aligns across 9 bases. The CDR3 consists of 15 residues. Per germline, CDR1 MNHEY and CDR2 SVGAGI. V gave up 6 bases and J gave up 8 bases; unmatched junction bases: 13. CDR3 in amino acids: CASSRQGVRVGGYTF. The CDR3 DNA follows: TGTGCCAGCAGCAGACAGGGGGTGAGGGTAGGGGGCTACACCTTC.

This chain links TRBV7-2 with TRBJ2-5; D remains ambiguous. Germline V gives CDR1 SGHTA, CDR2 FQGNSA. The CDR3 consists of 11 residues. Trimming took 6 bases from V and 2 from J, leaving 4 bases between them. CDR3 region: CASRTQETQYF. The CDR3 DNA follows: TGTGCCAGCAGAACACAAGAGACCCAGTACTTC.

J is TRBJ1-1 and V is TRBV4-2, with D tentatively TRBD1 (6 bases). V lost 6 bases and J lost 3, with 14 bases in between. This CDR3 spans 14 amino acids. Germline V CDR1 and CDR2: LGHNA, YNFKEQ. This chain's CDR3 is CASREQGSDTEAFF. As DNA, the CDR3 is TGTGCCAGCAGAGAACAGGGATCGGACACTGAAGCTTTCTTT.

The chain employs TRBV5-6 and TRBJ2-3; 9 nucleotides line up with TRBD2. The CDR3 has 17 residues. Trimming took 0 bases from V and 4 from J; bases not matched to a gene: 9. Germline-derived CDR1 and CDR2 are SGHDT and YYEEEE. CDR3 region: CASSLVNSGRSADTQYF. The CDR3 DNA follows: TGTGCCAGCAGCTTGGTAAATAGCGGGAGATCGGCAGATACGCAGTATTTT.

This clone showed up just once. The rearrangement uses TRBV5-1 and TRBJ1-1; D unclear. The germline gives CDR1 SGHRS, CDR2 YFSETQ. This CDR3 contains 14 residues. The V and J ends lost 0 bases and 0 bases respectively, with 6 bases between them. CDR3 region: CASSLAEMNTEAFF. DNA of the CDR3: TGCGCCAGCAGCTTGGCAGAAATGAACACTGAAGCTTTCTTT.

This clone was found a few times. The rearrangement links TRBV9 to TRBJ2-5, with a possible D match to TRBD1 (6 bases). The CDR3 has 15 amino acids. Germline CDR1 is SGDLS and CDR2 is YYNGEE. V shed 0 bases and J shed 5 bases, with 14 bases lying between them. CDR3 in amino acids: CASSVGRGESETQYF. The CDR3 region has the DNA TGTGCCAGCAGCGTAGGCAGGGGTGAGTCGGAGACCCAGTACTTC. The full variable domain, with the rest looked up from reference TRBV9 and TRBJ2-5, is DSGVTQTPKHLITATGQRVTLRCSPRSGDLSVYWYQQSLDQGLQFLIQYYNGEERAKGNILERFSAQQFPDLHSELNLSSLELGDSALYFCASSVGRGESETQYFGPGTRLLVL.

The rearrangement links TRBV7-9 to TRBJ2-1; 7 bases are a match to TRBD1. The germline V gene encodes CDR1 SEHNR and CDR2 FQNEAQ (reference sequence). The CDR3 runs to 14 residues. Trimming cost V 4 bases and J 4 bases; bases outside gene matches: 4. The CDR3 reads CASSSGQPYNEQFF. In nucleotides, the CDR3 is TGTGCCAGCAGCTCGGGACAGCCTTACAATGAGCAGTTCTTC.

This clone was seen just once. The chain combines TRBV13 with TRBJ2-5, with 8 bases that match TRBD2. The CDR3 is 15 residues long. Germline CDR1 and CDR2: PRHDT and FYEKMQ (reference sequence). V dropped 6 bases and J dropped 5; count of bases not matched to a gene: 11. The chain's CDR3 is CASRGRSGSTETQYF. Here the CDR3 DNA reads TGTGCCAGCAGGGGCCGGAGCGGGAGTACGGAGACCCAGTACTTC. Full variable domain (missing parts from reference TRBV13 and TRBJ2-5): AAGVIQSPRHLIKEKRETATLKCYPIPRHDTVYWYQQGPGQDPQFLISFYEKMQSDKGSIPDRFSAQQFSDYHSELNMSSLELGDSALYFCASRGRSGSTETQYFGPGTRLLVL.